This T cell receptor beta chain was captured in a study of blood T cell repertoires in COVID-19. The wider study: Italy, Spain and the United States were the sources of the convalescent and acute COVID-19 samples. The analysed material was cDNA or gDNA that came from T cells, B-cell-depleted T cells, or PBMCs.

TCRdb's table, derived via immunoSEQ multiplex PCR, lists solely in-frame clones and lacks some. Of some 17,000 clones in the sample, roughly four fifths were seen once. By share, this clone counts as medium-sized. V lost 1 base to trimming and J lost 3 bases; unmatched junction nucleotides: 6. Germline V gene sequence: CDR1 LGHNA, CDR2 YSLEER. The length of the CDR3 is 15 residues. The clonotype comes from a woman in her 70s with active COVID-19. Sequenced input: peripheral blood. The chain recombines TRBV4-3 with TRBJ2-7, with 7 bases lining up with TRBD2. CDR3 protein: CASSQVLASGYEQYF. CDR3 sequence (DNA): TGCGCCAGCAGCCAAGTATTGGCTAGCGGCTACGAGCAGTACTTC.